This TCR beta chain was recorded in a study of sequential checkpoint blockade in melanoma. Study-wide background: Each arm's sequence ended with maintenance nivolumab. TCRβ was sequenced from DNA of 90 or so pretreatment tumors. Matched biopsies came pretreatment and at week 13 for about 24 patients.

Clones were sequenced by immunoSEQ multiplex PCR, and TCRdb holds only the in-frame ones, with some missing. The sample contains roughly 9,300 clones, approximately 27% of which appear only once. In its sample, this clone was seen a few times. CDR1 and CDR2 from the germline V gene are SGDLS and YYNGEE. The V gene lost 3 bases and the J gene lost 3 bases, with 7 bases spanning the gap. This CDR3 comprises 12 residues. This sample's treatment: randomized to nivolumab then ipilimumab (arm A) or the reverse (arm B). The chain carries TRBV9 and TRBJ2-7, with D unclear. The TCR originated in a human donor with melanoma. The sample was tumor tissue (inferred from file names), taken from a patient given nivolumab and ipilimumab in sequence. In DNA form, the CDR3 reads TGTGCCAGCAGCGAAGCAGGCTACGAGCAGTACTTC. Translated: CASSEAGYEQYF.